The 6 T cell receptor beta chains in this list originate from one sample, sequenced in a study of CXCR3-negative and CXCR3-positive naive CD8 T cells. The method, 5' RACE with UMI labels, was used to prepare the TRB cDNA libraries. From the 5' RACE reads, TCRdb lists one entry per CDR3 protein and no DNA. This repertoire comprises some 25,000 distinct CDR3 sequences; its ten largest clones make up approximately 3%. Input material: naive CXCR3- CD8+ T cells from blood. Subset in this sample: CD45RO-CCR7+CD27+CD95- naive CD8+ T cells lacking CXCR3 (TNR3-). Receptors originate from a human donor in good health. Some clones in this sample may be carry-over from other donors' samples.

V usage is TRBV28 and J usage is TRBJ2-3; TCRdb gives TRBD2 as the D gene, but with no DNA this cannot be confirmed. The CDR3 runs 18 residues. Germline CDR1 is MDHEN and CDR2 is SYDVKM. CDR3 loop: CASSFIPRTSGGTDTQYF.

V is TRBV30 and J is TRBJ2-7. The CDR3 sequence is 11 residues long. Germline loops: CDR1 GTSNPN, CDR2 SVGIG (reference sequence). This CDR3 reads CAWSAGYEQYF. The full variable domain, completed using reference TRBV30 and TRBJ2-7, is SQTIHQWPATLVQPVGSPLSLECTVEGTSNPNLYWYRQAAGRGLQLLFYSVGIGQISSEVPQNLSASRPQDRQFILSSKKLLLSDSGFYLCAWSAGYEQYFGPGTRLTVT.

This rearrangement joins TRBV6-2 or TRBV6-3 to TRBJ2-7. This CDR3 region has 13 residues. Germline loops: CDR1 MNHEY, CDR2 SVGEGT. This chain's CDR3 is CASSYRGSYEQYF.

The chain has TRBV4-1 and TRBJ2-3; no DNA is available, so the TRBD2 call from TCRdb remains unchecked. CDR3 length: 17 residues. Per the germline V gene, CDR1 is MGHRA and CDR2 is YSYEKL. The CDR3 protein is CASSLSGGTSSTDTQYF.

This chain links TRBV7-9 with TRBJ2-7. There are 13 residues in the CDR3. The germline CDR1 and CDR2 sequences are SEHNR and FQNEAQ (reference sequence). The CDR3 region is CASSYGPVDEQYF.

This chain joins TRBV14 and TRBJ1-1; TCRdb proposes TRBD1, but this gene call is untestable without DNA. Germline values: CDR1 SGHDN, CDR2 FVKESK. The CDR3 length is 16 residues. CDR3 residues: CASSQRVGGLGTEAFF. The complete variable domain, with remaining parts taken from reference TRBV14 and TRBJ1-1, reads EAGVTQFPSHSVIEKGQTVTLRCDPISGHDNLYWYRRVMGKEIKFLLHFVKESKQDESGMPNNRFLAERTGGTYSTLKVQPAELEDSGVYFCASSQRVGGLGTEAFFGQGTRLTVV.